The 27 T cell receptor beta chains in this list originate from one sample, sequenced in a study of tumor and adjacent non-tumor tissue in lung cancer (dated by TCRdb to between 2018 and 2020). Bulk unsorted tissue served as the source for RNA extraction, and RNA quality was assessed using a NanoDrop ND-1000 and an Agilent 2100. Distant non-tumor tissue taken more than 3 cm from the tumor edge was used as the normal lung sample. Receptors were amplified or captured by multiplex PCR. The reads were generated on an Illumina HiSeq 2500. TCRbeta libraries were built by three rounds of nested PCR using primers (Table S4), following protocols modified from ARM-PCR. TCRdb itself trimmed the public reads at Q25 with fastp, ran MiXCR and retained productive beta chains. Rows are combined by CDR3 protein, so each entry shows the most common genes and DNA. Recorded for this sample are 98,000 or so distinct CDR3 sequences; 80% of them occurred a single time. The ten largest clonotypes hold roughly 33% of the sample.

The sample consisted of distant non-tumor lung tissue. These receptors came from a man aged 55 to 69 with small cell lung cancer.

This clonotype was observed a single time. This may arise from a read error, as a much more abundant clone is one base away. The V and J genes are TRBV28 and TRBJ2-7; D remains unclear. V dropped 8 bases and J dropped 0 bases, with 14 bases sitting between them. CDR1 MDHEN and CDR2 SYDVKM come from the germline V gene. This CDR3 comprises 14 residues. DNA for the CDR3: TGTGCCAGCTATGATAACCGAGTCTCCTACGAGCAGTACTTC. Translating gives CASYDNRVSYEQYF.

Note on this clonotype: The germline gene is not matched at one end of the junction; a read error may be the cause. The V and J genes are TRBV6-5 and TRBJ2-1, with 10 nucleotides matching TRBD2. The CDR3 extends over 17 amino acids. Germline V gene data show CDR1 as MNHEY and CDR2 as SVGAGI. Here the CDR3 reads CASNYSIWGLANNEQFF. The CDR3 region has the DNA TGTGCCAGCAATTACTCCATCTGGGGACTAGCGAACAATGAGCAGTTCTTC.

About this clonotype: This CDR3 is missing its conserved last phenylalanine or tryptophan, likely due to a read error. Because the CDR3's place on the DNA is in doubt, the DNA is left out and the CDR3 is given as listed by TCRdb. This chain's CDR3 is CASSGRGSYEQYI. The chain employs TRBV6-6 and TRBJ2-7. Germline CDR1 reads MNHNY; CDR2 reads SVGAGI (reference sequence). The CDR3 length is 13 residues, termini included.

This clonotype was found many times. V usage is TRBV5-4 and J usage is TRBJ2-1, with 10 bases aligning to TRBD2. The junction had 12 bases not matched to a gene; V was cut back by 3 bases and J by 9 bases. The CDR3 runs 16 residues. CDR1 and CDR2 (germline): SGHNT, YYREEE (reference sequence). The CDR3 here is CASSSAKREGHLEQFF. CDR3 nucleotides: TGTGCCAGCAGCTCTGCTAAGCGGGAGGGCCATCTTGAGCAGTTCTTC. Drawing the rest from reference TRBV5-4 and TRBJ2-1, the complete variable domain is ETGVTQSPTHLIKTRGQQVTLRCSSQSGHNTVSWYQQALGQGPQFIFQYYREEENGRGNFPPRFSGLQFPNYSSELNVNALELDDSALYLCASSSAKREGHLEQFFGPGTRLTVL.

The chain is built from TRBV6-1 and TRBJ1-1; D call uncertain. Germline CDR1 is MNHNS and CDR2 is SASEGT. The CDR3 loop spans 15 amino acids. The CDR3 sequence: CVSSPMGYGNTEAFF. DNA of the CDR3: TGTGTCAGTAGCCCTATGGGGTACGGGAACACTGAAGCTTTCTTT.

CDR3 in amino acids: CSVILVGVASSQPQHF. CDR3 bases: TGCAGCGTTATATTGGTAGGGGTCGCCTCCAGTCAGCCCCAGCATTTT. This sequence joins TRBV29-1 and TRBJ1-5, with D perhaps TRBD1 (5 bases). The germline V and J ends were trimmed by 5 bases and 6 bases, with 23 bases remaining between them. The CDR3 length is 16 residues. Germline V gene data show CDR1 as SQVTM and CDR2 as ANQGSEA.

As regards this clonotype: Without the conserved terminal phenylalanine or tryptophan, this CDR3 likely stems from a read error. The DNA is left out, because the CDR3 cannot be placed on it with certainty; the CDR3 is given as TCRdb lists it. The genes are TRBV6-1 and TRBJ2-5; the table's D call of TRBD1 was not tested on the DNA. The CDR3 is 14 residues long, counting both termini. CDR1 is MNHNS and CDR2 is SASEGT in the germline V gene. CDR3: CANSRGGGQETRYI.

For this clonotype: It may be a read error: a sequence one base away is much more abundant. This rearrangement joins TRBV28 to TRBJ1-2; TRBD1 agrees at 7 bases. The CDR3 sequence is 11 residues long. Germline CDR1 MDHEN, CDR2 SYDVKM. The V segment lost 10 bases and the J segment 5 bases; nucleotides outside the gene matches: 4. The CDR3 sequence: CATWDSYGYTF. CDR3 bases: TGTGCCACCTGGGACAGTTATGGCTACACCTTC.

For this clonotype: An end of the junction does not agree with germline; a read error may underlie this. The CDR3 bases are TGTGCCAGCAGTCAAGATATAAGGGGCGGTTCACCCCTCCACTTT. Translation gives CASSQDIRGGSPLHF. The rearrangement joins TRBV4-2 to TRBJ1-6; the D gene is possibly TRBD1 (5 bases). CDR3 size: 15 residues. From germline, CDR1 is LGHNA and CDR2 YNFKEQ.

This clonotype was observed at least ten times. V gene TRBV5-1 combines with J gene TRBJ2-6; D assignment may be TRBD1 or TRBD2 (5 bases each). The CDR3 contains 18 residues. The germline gives CDR1 SGHRS, CDR2 YFSETQ. V was shortened by 0 bases and J by 0 bases, with 13 bases between the two germline ends. CDR3 region: CASSLAGTPSSGANVLTF. The CDR3 DNA sequence: TGCGCCAGCAGCTTGGCCGGGACGCCTAGCTCTGGGGCCAACGTCCTGACTTTC. Combining the CDR3 with reference TRBV5-1 and TRBJ2-6 gives the whole variable domain KAGVTQTPRYLIKTRGQQVTLSCSPISGHRSVSWYQQTPGQGLQFLFEYFSETQRNKGNFPGRFSGRQFSNSRSEMNVSTLELGDSALYLCASSLAGTPSSGANVLTFGAGSRLTVL.

The chain is built from TRBV30 and TRBJ1-6; D is uncertain. CDR1 and CDR2 from the germline V gene are GTSNPN and SVGIG (reference sequence). Trimming shortened V by 1 base and J by 16 bases, and 11 bases separated the two germline ends. This CDR3 spans 11 amino acids. The CDR3 nucleotides are TGTGCCTGGAGTGAGAATTCACTTCTCCACTTT. Protein sequence: CAWSENSLLHF.

A word on this clonotype: A much larger clone lies one base from this, so it may be a read error. The rearrangement joins TRBV28 to TRBJ2-6; weak D call: TRBD1 (5 bases). The V gene's germline CDR1 is MDHEN and CDR2 SYDVKM. The CDR3 length is 13 residues. The CDR3 DNA follows: TGTGCCAGCAGGCTGGGTGGGGCCTACGTCCTGACTTTC. Translated: CASRLGGAYVLTF.

For this clonotype: An end of the junction does not agree with germline; a read error may underlie this. The V call is TRBV6-5, the J call TRBJ2-1; D not resolved. This CDR3 comprises 18 residues. Germline values: CDR1 MNHEY, CDR2 SVGAGI. CDR3 nucleotides: TGTGTCAGCAGTTACTCGATTTGGTCCCTCAGCTCCTACATTGAGCAGTTCTTC. Translated: CVSSYSIWSLSSYIEQFF.

A word on this clonotype: One junction end disagrees with the germline gene, perhaps due to a read error. The chain is built from TRBV6-6 and TRBJ2-1; D is unclear. CDR1 and CDR2 from the germline V gene are MNHNY and SVGAGI (reference sequence). The CDR3 is 13 residues long. The DNA of the CDR3 is TGTGCCAGCATTTACCCCGAGGATGATGAACAGTTCTTC. Amino acid sequence: CASIYPEDDEQFF.

A remark on this clonotype: Germline is not matched at one junction end, which may reflect a read error. J is TRBJ1-5 and V is TRBV4-2, with D unresolved. CDR1 LGHNA and CDR2 YNFKEQ come from the germline V gene. This CDR3 contains 14 residues. The CDR3 here is CVSSQNSGNQPQHF. As DNA, the CDR3 is TGTGTCAGCAGCCAAAACAGTGGGAACCAGCCCCAGCATTTT.

V is TRBV25-1 and J is TRBJ2-5; 8 nucleotides match TRBD1. This CDR3 has 14 amino acids. V lost 3 bases, J lost 4 bases, and 4 bases stayed unmatched. In germline, CDR1 is MGHDK, CDR2 SYGVNS. This CDR3 reads CASSEFDRGETQYF. CDR3 in DNA: TGTGCCAGCAGTGAGTTCGACAGGGGAGAGACCCAGTACTTC.

For this clonotype: A single base separates this from a much larger clone, so it may be a read error. Lacking the conserved final phenylalanine or tryptophan, this CDR3 likely reflects a read error. This chain uses TRBV30 with TRBJ2-1; D perhaps matches TRBD2 (6 bases). The germline V gene encodes CDR1 GTSNPN and CDR2 SVGIG (reference sequence). Trimming shortened V by 5 bases and J by 5 bases, and 13 bases separated the two germline ends. This CDR3 comprises 13 residues. The CDR3 DNA reads TGTGCCTGGCTCGGGAGTTCCCACAATGAGCAGTTCTTA. Encoded protein: CAWLGSSHNEQFL.

The chain combines TRBV5-8 with TRBJ2-7, with D unclear. This CDR3 region has 13 residues. Germline V lookup: CDR1 SGHTS, CDR2 YDEGEE. Here the CDR3 reads CASSLDSAGEQYV. The CDR3 DNA sequence: TGTGCCAGCAGCTTGGATTCTGCAGGCGAGCAGTATGTC.

In regard to this clonotype: Relative to the germline gene, one junction end is altered; a read error may explain this. The genes are TRBV6-4 and TRBJ2-1; maybe TRBD2 (6 bases). CDR3 length equals 14 residues. CDR1 is MRHNA and CDR2 is SNTAGT in the germline V gene. As DNA, the CDR3 is TGTACCAGCAGTGACCTGCAGGGAACGGGGGTTCGGTTCTTC. Amino acids: CTSSDLQGTGVRFF.

As to this clonotype: A much larger clone differs by one base, so this may be a read error. The chain uses TRBV5-1 and TRBJ2-6, with D maybe TRBD1 (5 bases). Germline CDR1 is SGHRS and CDR2 is YFSETQ. CDR3 size: 17 residues. CDR3 coding DNA: TGCGCCAGCAGCCTATTTAACGCAGGGTCTGAGGCCAACGTCCTGACTTTC. It specifies CASSLFNAGSEANVLTF.

V is TRBV29-1 and J is TRBJ2-1, with D perhaps TRBD2 (6 bases). V lost 1 base and J 0 bases, leaving 16 bases between the germline ends. Germline CDR1 is SQVTM and CDR2 is ANQGSEA. The CDR3 sequence is 17 residues long. CDR3 loop: CSVEGFGGVTSYNEQFF. In DNA, the CDR3 is TGCAGCGTTGAAGGGTTCGGCGGGGTAACCTCCTACAATGAGCAGTTCTTC.

Note on this clonotype: Germline and junction disagree at one end, which may indicate a read error. J is TRBJ2-1 and V is TRBV10-2; TRBD2 agrees at 11 bases. Germline lookup yields CDR1 WSHSY and CDR2 SAAADI. CDR3 size: 15 residues. The CDR3 sequence is CASSLLAGGYNDQFF. Here the CDR3 DNA reads TGCGCCAGCTCCCTCCTAGCGGGAGGCTACAATGATCAGTTTTTC.

This clonotype has a single count. Sequence at one end of the junction differs from germline and may be a read error. The rearrangement uses TRBV6-5 and TRBJ2-7; D uncertain. The CDR3 consists of 15 residues. Germline assignment: CDR1 MNHEY and CDR2 SVGAGI. The CDR3 DNA sequence: TGTGCCAGCAGTTACTCGGCTAAACTCCTACGCGCGCAGTCCTTC. This gives the protein CASSYSAKLLRAQSF.

A remark on this clonotype: One junction end does not reproduce the germline sequence, and a read error may be involved. V usage is TRBV29-1 and J usage is TRBJ1-2; 9 nucleotides align to TRBD1. The CDR3 covers 14 residues. Germline V gene sequence: CDR1 SQVTM, CDR2 ANQGSEA. Here the CDR3 DNA reads TGCACCGTTGCGACAGGGGGATTAGACTATGGCTACACCTTC. This codes for CTVATGGLDYGYTF.

This clonotype was recorded once. The conserved phenylalanine or tryptophan normally closing the CDR3 is absent here, so this likely arose from a read error. The gene calls are TRBV28 and TRBJ2-1; the match to TRBD2 covers 9 bases. The germline V gene has CDR1 MDHEN and CDR2 SYDVKM. V gave up 6 bases and J gave up 11 bases; unmatched junction bases: 11. The CDR3 sequence is 14 residues long. As DNA, the CDR3 is TGTGCCAGCAGCCCCCCTTGCGGGAGGGCCCAGCAGTTCTCC. Translated, it gives CASSPPCGRAQQFS.

As concerns this clonotype: One end of the junction fails to match germline, which may point to a read error. The chain has TRBV30 and TRBJ2-3; the match to TRBD2 covers 9 bases. Germline CDR1 GTSNPN, CDR2 SVGIG (reference sequence). The CDR3 covers 13 residues. The CDR3 sequence is CAWTSGMTDTQCF. CDR3 DNA sequence: TGTGCCTGGACTAGCGGGATGACAGATACGCAGTGTTTT.

The chain employs TRBV6-2 or TRBV6-3 and TRBJ2-4; TRBD2 aligns across 11 bases. The V gene end was trimmed by 2 bases and the J gene end by 12 bases; junction bases not matched to a gene: 9. Germline V gene lookup returns CDR1 MNHEY and CDR2 SVGEGT. The CDR3 is 15 residues long. Here the CDR3 reads CASSYGVLAGGAQYF. The CDR3 nucleotides read TGTGCCAGCAGTTACGGTGTGCTAGCGGGAGGTGCTCAGTACTTC.